This is a list of T cell receptor beta chains from one sample in a study of read filtering for tumor transcriptome and immune sequencing. TCRdb reprocessed the reads via MiXCR and lists one record per CDR3 protein. The profile shows about 93,000 distinct CDR3 sequences, 20% to 25% of them singletons. The sequenced sample consisted of a population of CD138-negative cells sorted from bone marrow. These receptors originate from a donor at least 40 years old with multiple myeloma. Both conserved end residues are part of each CDR3. D genes are given only for firm matches. Clone sizes are given selectively: once, few, many, or a class where the clone is expanded.

TRBJ2-1 TRBV29-1 13 TRBD2 many CSVRSGGLNEQFF TGCAGCGTTCGGAGCGGGGGGTTAAATGAGCAGTTCTTC
TRBJ2-3 TRBV7-2 15 TRBD1 few CASSRGGQGMNTQYF TGTGCCAGCAGCCGGGGGGGACAGGGGATGAATACGCAGTATTTT
TRBJ2-1 TRBV5-1 15 TRBD2 few CASSLTLAGGNEQFF TGCGCCAGCAGCTTGACACTAGCGGGGGGCAATGAGCAGTTCTTC
TRBJ2-1 TRBV6-5 17 TRBD2 many CASSLGTSGGSYNEQFF TGTGCCAGCAGCTTAGGGACTAGCGGGGGGTCCTACAATGAGCAGTTCTTC
TRBJ2-5 TRBV5-1 15 NA many CASSFARTTKETQYF TGCGCCAGCAGCTTCGCCCGGACTACCAAAGAGACCCAGTACTTC
TRBJ2-2 TRBV28 15 TRBD1 NA CASFQGGQHTGELFF TGTGCCAGCTTCCAAGGGGGCCAGCATACCGGGGAGCTGTTTTTT
TRBJ2-5 TRBV7-2 16 NA few CASAPGWGVRQETQYF TGTGCCAGCGCCCCGGGTTGGGGGGTAAGACAAGAGACCCAGTACTTC
TRBJ2-1 TRBV2 13 NA many CASSVSLTNEQFF TGTGCCAGCAGTGTCTCCCTTACCAATGAGCAGTTCTTC
TRBJ2-1 TRBV28 15 NA many CASRMGGGVHNEQFF TGTGCCAGCAGGATGGGAGGGGGAGTTCACAATGAGCAGTTCTTC
TRBJ2-3 TRBV5-1 14 TRBD2 NA CASSPGGGADTQYF TGCGCCAGCAGCCCGGGGGGGGGTGCAGATACGCAGTATTTT
TRBJ2-1 TRBV11-2 19 TRBD2 many CASSLWLAGGSRSYNEQFF TGTGCCAGCAGCTTATGGCTAGCGGGGGGTTCCAGGTCCTACAATGAGCAGTTCTTC
TRBJ1-1 TRBV4-1 15 TRBD1 many CASSQTGTANTEAFF TGCGCCAGCAGCCAAACCGGGACAGCGAACACTGAAGCTTTCTTT
TRBJ1-1 TRBV28 14 NA many CASSPPDSYAEAFF TGTGCCAGCAGTCCCCCGGATAGTTACGCTGAAGCTTTCTTT
TRBJ1-1 TRBV29-1 13 NA many CSVWGQMNTEAFF TGCAGCGTTTGGGGACAAATGAACACTGAAGCTTTCTTT
TRBJ2-3 TRBV29-1 11 NA many CSVSGTWGQYF TGCAGCGTTTCCGGGACGTGGGGGCAGTATTTT
TRBJ1-1 TRBV11-2 15 NA many CASSLRQALNTEAFF TGTGCCAGCAGCTTGAGACAGGCTCTGAACACTGAAGCTTTCTTT
TRBJ1-1 TRBV7-8 13 NA many CASSLGTNTEAFF TGTGCCAGCAGCTTAGGTACGAACACTGAAGCTTTCTTT
TRBJ2-7 TRBV9 15 NA many CASSGGTLLHDEQYF TGTGCCAGCAGCGGCGGGACACTTCTTCACGACGAGCAGTACTTC
TRBJ2-5 TRBV12-3/TRBV12-4 14 NA few CASSTTGAGETQYF TGTGCCAGCAGTACCACGGGGGCGGGGGAGACCCAGTACTTC
TRBJ1-2 TRBV2 14 TRBD1 NA CASSLKRGRDGYTF TGTGCCAGCAGCCTCAAAAGGGGGCGGGATGGCTACACCTTC
TRBJ1-1 TRBV12-3/TRBV12-4 14 TRBD1 many CASSFSAGGVEAFF TGTGCCAGCAGTTTCAGTGCAGGGGGCGTTGAAGCCTTCTTT
TRBJ1-1 TRBV7-9 15 NA many CASSLAHQGNTEAFF TGTGCCAGCAGCTTAGCCCATCAAGGCAACACTGAAGCTTTCTTT
TRBJ2-7 TRBV28 14 NA NA CASSRVFNSYEQYF TGTGCCAGCAGTCGAGTGTTCAATTCCTACGAGCAGTACTTC
TRBJ2-2 TRBV7-9 12 NA few CVSSSLGGELFF TGTGTCAGCAGCTCCTTAGGCGGGGAGCTGTTTTTT
TRBJ2-1 TRBV5-1 14 NA many CASSLDRTYNEQFF TGCGCCAGCAGCTTGGACCGGACCTACAATGAGCAGTTCTTC